A selection of T cell receptor beta chains follows, all from one sample in a study of neurological immune-mediated disorders. TCRdb reprocessed the 5' RACE reads with MiXCR, giving one entry per CDR3 protein. Of approximately 48,000 distinct CDR3 sequences listed, 2.5% to 3.5% are singletons. The sequencing input was PBMCs. Receptor source: a woman aged 50 to 60 with multiple sclerosis. Each CDR3 is given with its conserved first and last residue.

V,CDR3
TRBV15,CATSRGLTPGGGTNEQFF
TRBV4-2,CASSQEGSGGTGELFF
TRBV7-8,CASSADGAYNEQFF
TRBV5-1,CASSLGQVSSYNEQFF
TRBV5-1,CASSLELGQDTQYF
TRBV5-1,CASSFRGRVETQYF
TRBV29-1,CSVQDSRNTGELFF
TRBV12-3/TRBV12-4,CASSLRLAGFTDTQYF
TRBV5-1,CASSFGTSGGGYTF
TRBV5-1,CASSFLGGAGELFF
TRBV20-1,CSATRTGRSTDTQYF
TRBV20-1,CSARDPRRGAKNIQYF
TRBV9,CASSRDRGYDGELFF
TRBV19,CASSSTWYTEAFF